This TCR beta chain was captured by sequencing in a study of T cell repertoires in cytomegalovirus infection. Study-wide context: HLA-B-restricted CMV epitopes that are well studied, plus recently identified HLA-C-restricted ones, were used by the study. Study results and limitations: Within the response measured ex vivo, HLA-C-restricted CMV-specific TCR beta clonotypes were dominant.

To note about this clonotype: Its antigen is not known.

Germline V CDR1 and CDR2: SGHVS, FQNEAQ. V was pared by 5 bases and J by 1 base, with 15 bases between. The CDR3 has 15 amino acids. TCRdb called the reads again in MiXCR, with one record for every CDR3 protein. The data hold about 570,000 distinct CDR3 sequences, with 40% observed a single time. The material was cultured PBMCs, obtained from culture after CMV antigen stimulation. This chain links TRBV7-8 with TRBJ2-7, with D possibly matching TRBD2 (6 bases). This TCR was sampled from a human donor in good health (CMV status not recorded). Some clones in this sample may be carry-over from other donors' samples. The CDR3 DNA reads as TGTGCCAGCAGCCTAGGAGGGGACCTATCCTACGAGCAGTACTTC. Amino acids: CASSLGGDLSYEQYF. Using reference TRBV7-8 and TRBJ2-7 for the parts outside the CDR3, the full variable domain is GAGVSQSPRYKVAKRGQDVALRCDPISGHVSLFWYQQALGQGPEFLTYFQNEAQLDKSGLPSDRFFAERPEGSVSTLKIQRTQQEDSAVYLCASSLGGDLSYEQYFGPGTRLTVT.